Given below is one T cell receptor (beta chain) in context. Its specificity is unknown. This sample was included in a study of T cell responses to AZD1222 COVID-19 vaccine. Study-level results: At baseline, just six AZD1222 recipients tested seropositive. Reportedly, nearly half of unique spike TCRs recognized epitopes outside B.1.351/B.1.1.7 mutations. Samples come after the peak T cell response, not at day 14. Clonal diversity may have been underestimated, and the donors were mostly white British, with more females than males.

CDR1 SNHLY and CDR2 FYNNEI come from the germline V gene. The CDR3 covers 15 residues. V lost 5 bases to trimming and J lost 4 bases, with 17 bases between them. Produced via immunoSEQ multiplex PCR; TCRdb's table is partial and in-frame only. The sample contains some 150,000 clones, roughly 94% of which appear only once. This TCR derives from an adult in good health. V is TRBV2 and J is TRBJ1-2; D call uncertain. Sequences were derived from peripheral blood, sampled on day 0 of AZD1222 vaccination. CDR3 region: CASSWASGAGYGYTF. In DNA form, the CDR3 reads TGTGCCAGCAGTTGGGCGTCCGGAGCGGGCTATGGCTACACCTTC.